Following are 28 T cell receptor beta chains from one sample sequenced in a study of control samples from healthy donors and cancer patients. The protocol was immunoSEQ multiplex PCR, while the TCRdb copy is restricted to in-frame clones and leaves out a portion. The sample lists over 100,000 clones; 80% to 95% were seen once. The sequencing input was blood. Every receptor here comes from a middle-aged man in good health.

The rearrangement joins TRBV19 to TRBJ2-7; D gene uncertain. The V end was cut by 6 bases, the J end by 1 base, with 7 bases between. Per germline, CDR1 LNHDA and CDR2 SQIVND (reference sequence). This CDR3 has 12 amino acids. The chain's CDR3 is CASRGRSYEQYF. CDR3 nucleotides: TGTGCCAGTAGAGGACGGTCCTACGAGCAGTACTTC. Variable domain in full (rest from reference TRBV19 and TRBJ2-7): DGGITQSPKYLFRKEGQNVTLSCEQNLNHDAMYWYRQDPGQGLRLIYYSQIVNDFQKGDIAEGYSVSREKKESFPLTVTSAQKNPTAFYLCASRGRSYEQYFGPGTRLTVT.

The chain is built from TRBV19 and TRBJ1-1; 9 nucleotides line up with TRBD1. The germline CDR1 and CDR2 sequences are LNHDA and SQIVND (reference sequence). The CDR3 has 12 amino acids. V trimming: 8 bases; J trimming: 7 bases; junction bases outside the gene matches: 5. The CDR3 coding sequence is TGTGCCAGTGGGACAGGGAGGATTGAAGCTTTCTTT. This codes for CASGTGRIEAFF. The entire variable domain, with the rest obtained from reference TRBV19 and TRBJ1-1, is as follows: DGGITQSPKYLFRKEGQNVTLSCEQNLNHDAMYWYRQDPGQGLRLIYYSQIVNDFQKGDIAEGYSVSREKKESFPLTVTSAQKNPTAFYLCASGTGRIEAFFGQGTRLTVV.

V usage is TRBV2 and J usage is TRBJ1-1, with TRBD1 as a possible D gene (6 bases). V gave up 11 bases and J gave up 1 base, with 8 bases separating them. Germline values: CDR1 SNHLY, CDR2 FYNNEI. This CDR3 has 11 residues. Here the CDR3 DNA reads TGTGCCCGGGGACAGAACACTGAAGCTTTCTTT. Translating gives CARGQNTEAFF.

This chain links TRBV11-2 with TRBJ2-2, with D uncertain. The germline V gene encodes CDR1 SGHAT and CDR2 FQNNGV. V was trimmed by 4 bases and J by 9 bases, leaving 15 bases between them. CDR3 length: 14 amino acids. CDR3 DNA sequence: TGTGCCAGCAGCTCCGTCCTAAACTCCCGGGAGCTGTTTTTT. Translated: CASSSVLNSRELFF.

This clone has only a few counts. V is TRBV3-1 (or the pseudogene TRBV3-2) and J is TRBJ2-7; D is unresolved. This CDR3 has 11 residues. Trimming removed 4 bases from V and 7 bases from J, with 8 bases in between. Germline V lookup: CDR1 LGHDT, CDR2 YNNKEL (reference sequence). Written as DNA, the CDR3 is TGTGCCAGCAGCCTAAAGGCAGAGCAGTACTTC. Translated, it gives CASSLKAEQYF.

CDR3 in DNA: TGTGCCAGCAGCGGCAGGAGAGGGGGGGCCGGTGAGCAGTTCTTC. As protein: CASSGRRGGAGEQFF. The J gene is TRBJ2-1, the V gene TRBV3-1 (or the pseudogene TRBV3-2); TRBD2 might be the D (7 bases). The CDR3 runs to 15 residues. V was cut by 5 bases and J by 9 bases, with 20 bases left in between. Germline V gene lookup returns CDR1 LGHDT and CDR2 YNNKEL (reference sequence).

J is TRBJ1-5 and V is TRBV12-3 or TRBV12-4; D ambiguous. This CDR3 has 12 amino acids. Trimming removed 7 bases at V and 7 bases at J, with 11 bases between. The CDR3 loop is CASTFSGQPQHF. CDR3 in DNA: TGTGCCAGCACCTTTTCCGGGCAGCCCCAGCATTTT.

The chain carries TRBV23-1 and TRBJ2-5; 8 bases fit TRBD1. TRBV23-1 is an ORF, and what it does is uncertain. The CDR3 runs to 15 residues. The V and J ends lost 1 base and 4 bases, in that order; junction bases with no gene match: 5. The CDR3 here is CASSQWPDRGETQYF. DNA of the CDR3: TGCGCCAGCAGTCAATGGCCTGACAGGGGAGAGACCCAGTACTTC.

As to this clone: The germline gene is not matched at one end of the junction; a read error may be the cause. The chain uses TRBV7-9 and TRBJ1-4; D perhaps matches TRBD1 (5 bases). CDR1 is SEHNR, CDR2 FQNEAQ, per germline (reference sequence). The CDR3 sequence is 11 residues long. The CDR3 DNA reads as TGTGCCAGCAGCACGAACCGGGACCCGGTTTTT. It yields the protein CASSTNRDPVF.

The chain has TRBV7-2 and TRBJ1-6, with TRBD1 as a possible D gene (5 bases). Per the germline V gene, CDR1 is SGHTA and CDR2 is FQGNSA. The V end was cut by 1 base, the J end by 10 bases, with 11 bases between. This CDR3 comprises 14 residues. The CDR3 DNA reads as TGTGCCAGCAGCTTAGGCGGACGGGGGTCACCCCTCCACTTT. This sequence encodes CASSLGGRGSPLHF.

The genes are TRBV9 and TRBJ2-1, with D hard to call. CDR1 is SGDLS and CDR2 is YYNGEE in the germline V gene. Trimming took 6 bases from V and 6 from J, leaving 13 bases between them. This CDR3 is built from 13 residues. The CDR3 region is CASTLGEANEQFF. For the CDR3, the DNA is TGTGCCAGCACCCTAGGAGAGGCCAATGAGCAGTTCTTC.

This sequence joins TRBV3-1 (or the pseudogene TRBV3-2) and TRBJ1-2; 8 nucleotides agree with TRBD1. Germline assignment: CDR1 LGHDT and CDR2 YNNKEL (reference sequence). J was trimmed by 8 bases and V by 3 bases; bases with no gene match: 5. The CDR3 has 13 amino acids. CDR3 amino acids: CASSHSTGAGYTF. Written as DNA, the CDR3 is TGTGCCAGCAGCCACTCGACAGGGGCCGGCTACACCTTC.

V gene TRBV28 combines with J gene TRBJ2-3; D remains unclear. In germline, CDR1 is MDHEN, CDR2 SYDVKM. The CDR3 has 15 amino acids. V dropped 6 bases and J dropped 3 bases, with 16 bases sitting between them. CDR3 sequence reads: CASSPRLIRTDTQYF. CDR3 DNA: TGTGCCAGCAGCCCCCGGCTTATAAGGACAGATACGCAGTATTTT.

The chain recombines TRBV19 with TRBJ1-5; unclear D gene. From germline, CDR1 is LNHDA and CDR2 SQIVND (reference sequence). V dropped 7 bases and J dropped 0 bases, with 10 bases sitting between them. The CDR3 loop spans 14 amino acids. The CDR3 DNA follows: TGTGCCAGTACCCAGGAAGATAGCAATCAGCCCCAGCATTTT. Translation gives CASTQEDSNQPQHF.

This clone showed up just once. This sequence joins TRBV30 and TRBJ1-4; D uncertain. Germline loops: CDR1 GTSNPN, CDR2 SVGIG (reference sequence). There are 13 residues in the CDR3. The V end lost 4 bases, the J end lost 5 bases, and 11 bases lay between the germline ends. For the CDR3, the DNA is TGTGCCTGGAACGGCAGAGAGAATGAAAAACTGTTTTTT. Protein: CAWNGRENEKLFF.

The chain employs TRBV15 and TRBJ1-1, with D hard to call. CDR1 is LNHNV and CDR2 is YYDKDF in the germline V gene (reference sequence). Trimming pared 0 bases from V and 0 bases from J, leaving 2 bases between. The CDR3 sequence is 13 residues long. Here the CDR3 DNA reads TGTGCCACCAGCAGAGATATGAACACTGAAGCTTTCTTT. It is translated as CATSRDMNTEAFF.

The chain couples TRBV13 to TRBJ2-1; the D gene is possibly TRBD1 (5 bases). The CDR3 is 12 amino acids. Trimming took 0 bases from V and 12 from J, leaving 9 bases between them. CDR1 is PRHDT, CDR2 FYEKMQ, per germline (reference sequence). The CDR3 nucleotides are TGTGCCAGCAGCTTAGGCACAGGCCGGCAGTTCTTC. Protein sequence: CASSLGTGRQFF.

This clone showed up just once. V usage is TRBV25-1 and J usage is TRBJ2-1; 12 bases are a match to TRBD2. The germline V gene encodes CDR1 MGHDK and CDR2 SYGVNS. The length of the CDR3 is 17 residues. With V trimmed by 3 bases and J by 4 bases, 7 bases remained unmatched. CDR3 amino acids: CASSDTSLAGGYNEQFF. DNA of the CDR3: TGTGCCAGCAGTGACACTTCACTAGCGGGGGGATACAATGAGCAGTTCTTC.

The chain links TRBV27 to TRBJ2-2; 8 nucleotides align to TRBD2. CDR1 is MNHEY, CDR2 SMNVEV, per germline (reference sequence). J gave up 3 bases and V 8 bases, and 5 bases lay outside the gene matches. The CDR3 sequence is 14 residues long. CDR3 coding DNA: TGTGCCAGCCAACGGGGGGGATACACCGGGGAGCTGTTTTTT. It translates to CASQRGGYTGELFF.

CDR3 DNA: TGTGCCAGCACAACTCGACAGGGGCAGGCGGGCGGCTACACCTTC. Its translation: CASTTRQGQAGGYTF. The rearrangement joins TRBV27 to TRBJ1-2; 8 bases match TRBD1. The ends lost 7 bases at V and 8 bases at J; junction bases unmatched: 15. There are 15 residues in the CDR3. The germline CDR1 and CDR2 sequences are MNHEY and SMNVEV (reference sequence).

The CDR3 here is CASSALGGGEQFF. The CDR3 nucleotides read TGTGCCAGCAGTGCCCTGGGAGGTGGCGAGCAGTTCTTC. The J gene is TRBJ2-1, the V gene TRBV25-1, with a possible D match to TRBD2 (6 bases). The CDR3 spans 13 residues. In germline, CDR1 is MGHDK, CDR2 SYGVNS. Trimming pared 4 bases from V and 10 bases from J, leaving 14 bases between.

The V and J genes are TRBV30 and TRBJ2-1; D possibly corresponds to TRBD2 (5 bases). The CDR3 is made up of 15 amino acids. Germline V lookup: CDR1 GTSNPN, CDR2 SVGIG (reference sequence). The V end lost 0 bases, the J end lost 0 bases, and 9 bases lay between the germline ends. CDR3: CAWSVIGSSYNEQFF. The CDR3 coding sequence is TGTGCCTGGAGTGTAATAGGGAGCTCCTACAATGAGCAGTTCTTC.

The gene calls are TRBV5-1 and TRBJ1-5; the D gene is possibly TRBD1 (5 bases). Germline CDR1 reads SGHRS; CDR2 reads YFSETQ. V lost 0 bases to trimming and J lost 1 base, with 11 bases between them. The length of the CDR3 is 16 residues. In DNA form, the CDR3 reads TGCGCCAGCAGCTTGGTGCGCGGGGGAAGCAATCAGCCCCAGCATTTT. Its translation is CASSLVRGGSNQPQHF.

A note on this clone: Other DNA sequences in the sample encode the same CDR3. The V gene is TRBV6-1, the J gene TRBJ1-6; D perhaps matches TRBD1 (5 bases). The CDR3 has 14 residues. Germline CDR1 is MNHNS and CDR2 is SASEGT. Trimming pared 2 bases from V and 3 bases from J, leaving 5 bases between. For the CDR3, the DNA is TGTGCCAGCAGTGAAACAGGCTATAATTCACCCCTCCACTTT. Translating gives CASSETGYNSPLHF.

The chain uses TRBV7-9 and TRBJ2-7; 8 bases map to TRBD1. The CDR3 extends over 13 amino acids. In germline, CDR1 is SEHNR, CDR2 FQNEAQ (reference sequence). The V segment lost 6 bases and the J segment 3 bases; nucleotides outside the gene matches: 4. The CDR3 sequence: CASRPDRGYEQYF. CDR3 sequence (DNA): TGTGCCAGCAGACCAGACAGGGGCTACGAGCAGTACTTC.

CDR3 sequence: CASSLVLWSAQETQYF. The CDR3 bases are TGTGCCAGCAGCTTAGTTCTTTGGTCAGCTCAAGAGACCCAGTACTTC. V gene TRBV7-2 combines with J gene TRBJ2-5; unclear D gene. CDR3 length: 16 amino acids. Germline V lookup: CDR1 SGHTA, CDR2 FQGNSA. V was clipped by 1 base and J by 2 bases, with 14 bases between them.

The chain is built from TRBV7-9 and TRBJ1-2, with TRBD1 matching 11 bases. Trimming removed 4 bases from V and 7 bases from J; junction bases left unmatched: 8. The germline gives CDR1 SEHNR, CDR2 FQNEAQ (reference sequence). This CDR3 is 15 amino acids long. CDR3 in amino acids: CASSYPGQGVGGYTF. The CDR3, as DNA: TGTGCCAGCAGCTATCCGGGACAGGGGGTCGGTGGCTACACCTTC.

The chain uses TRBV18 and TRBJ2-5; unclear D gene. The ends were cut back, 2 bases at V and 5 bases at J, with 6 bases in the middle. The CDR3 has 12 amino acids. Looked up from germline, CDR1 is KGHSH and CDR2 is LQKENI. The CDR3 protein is CASSPVAETQYF. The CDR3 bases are TGTGCCAGCTCACCAGTCGCGGAGACCCAGTACTTC.